The present T cell receptor beta chain was sequenced within a study of cytomegalovirus exposure and HLA in healthy donors. About the study: Prior work identified 100 million to 130 million unique TCR beta sequences in about 179 million T cells.

This clone was observed a few times. Its target is unknown. Study-level results: In an earlier analysis, in 620 or so donors, most V segments appeared productive either ~87% or ~30% of the time.

Primers included in the PCR were 60 Vbeta and 13 Jbeta primers. Study processing details: Some 10 million of the 60 million to 80 million unique TCR beta chains counted in a later analysis were shared. Clones were sequenced by immunoSEQ multiplex PCR, and TCRdb holds only the in-frame ones, with some missing. V, J and clone size are those of that table, while D and trimming were read from the DNA. The table records around 200,000 clones, under 80% of them present only once. CDR3 size: 13 residues. In germline, CDR1 is GTSNPN, CDR2 SVGIG (reference sequence). Trimming cost V 1 base and J 6 bases, with 9 bases left between them.

This receptor was identified in a girl aged 2 to 10 in good health and CMV-seronegative. The chain combines TRBV30 with TRBJ2-2, with D possibly matching TRBD2 (5 bases). Sequencing input: PBMCs. Written as DNA, the CDR3 is TGTGCCTGGAGTGCGTCTAGCCCCGGGGAGCTGTTTTTT. This translates into CAWSASSPGELFF. Looking up the rest from reference TRBV30 and TRBJ2-2 gives the full variable domain: SQTIHQWPATLVQPVGSPLSLECTVEGTSNPNLYWYRQAAGRGLQLLFYSVGIGQISSEVPQNLSASRPQDRQFILSSKKLLLSDSGFYLCAWSASSPGELFFGEGSRLTVL.